The source of this T cell receptor beta chain is a study of blood T cell repertoires in COVID-19. Overall study context: Specimens from acute and convalescent COVID-19 originated in the United States, Italy and Spain. PBMCs, B-cell-depleted T cells, or T cells provided the cDNA or gDNA that made up the material.

Original data processing: Scientists estimated how many nucleated cells there were by amplifying reference gene primers. Clones were sequenced by immunoSEQ multiplex PCR, and TCRdb holds only the in-frame ones, with some missing. V, J and clone size were drawn from that table, and D and trimming were deduced from the DNA. This table holds 35,000 to 50,000 clones, around 83% found once. This clone was recorded once. This CDR3 has 18 residues. The germline V and J ends were trimmed by 1 base and 4 bases, with 20 bases remaining between them. Germline CDR1 and CDR2: SGHTA and FQGNSA. This clonotype was sampled from a woman aged 80 or over with acute or convalescent COVID-19. The rearrangement uses TRBV7-2 and TRBJ1-5, with D perhaps TRBD1 (5 bases). Source material: peripheral blood. The CDR3 DNA sequence: TGTGCCAGCAGCTTAGTTGGAAGGAGCCAGGGTTGGAATCAGCCCCAGCATTTT. It encodes CASSLVGRSQGWNQPQHF.